Listed here are 7 T cell receptor beta chains from one sample, sequenced in a study of blood T cells in healthy people across ages. The authors ran a second PCR of about 7 to 12 cycles using a sample-barcoded 5' primer and a J-beta primer mix. MiXCR, run by TCRdb on the 5' RACE reads, gives a single entry per CDR3 protein. The table records hundreds of thousands of distinct CDR3 sequences, approximately 21% of them present only once. Sequences were obtained from blood. The source of these receptors is a man aged 70 or older in good health.

This clonotype appeared many times. The chain links TRBV12-3 or TRBV12-4 to TRBJ1-4; 8 bases fit TRBD1. V dropped 4 bases and J dropped 7; count of bases not matched to a gene: 5. There are 14 residues in the CDR3. DNA for the CDR3: TGTGCCAGCAGTTACGGGACAGGTTTTGAAAAACTGTTTTTT. As protein: CASSYGTGFEKLFF.

The chain combines TRBV20-1 with TRBJ1-1, with 8 bases lining up with TRBD1. The CDR3 totals 10 residues. V was pared by 3 bases and J by 12 bases, with 3 bases of the junction left unmatched. Germline V gene data show CDR1 as DFQATT and CDR2 as SNEGSKA (reference sequence). The CDR3, as DNA: TGCAGTGCTAGTAGGGACAGGTCTTTCTTT. The encoded protein is CSASRDRSFF.

V and J are TRBV10-2 and TRBJ2-7; 7 bases fit TRBD1. The CDR3 covers 15 residues. Germline lookup yields CDR1 WSHSY and CDR2 SAAADI. Losses at the gene ends were 8 bases for V and 3 bases for J; bases not matched to a gene: 13. The CDR3 DNA reads as TGCGCCAGCTTGGACCGGACGGCAGGGGGCTACGAGCAGTACTTC. Protein product: CASLDRTAGGYEQYF.

This clonotype has only a few counts. The chain links TRBV5-1 to TRBJ2-5, with D possibly matching TRBD1 (6 bases). The V gene lost 4 bases and the J gene lost 5 bases, with 12 bases spanning the gap. Germline V gene lookup returns CDR1 SGHRS and CDR2 YFSETQ. This CDR3 has 13 amino acids. As DNA, the CDR3 is TGCGCCAGCAGCCGACAGGACCGGGAGACCCAGTACTTC. It yields the protein CASSRQDRETQYF.

The chain links TRBV20-1 to TRBJ2-1; 9 positions agree with TRBD1. Unmatched junction bases numbered 13, after V lost 4 bases and J lost 9 bases. There are 15 residues in the CDR3. Per the germline V gene, CDR1 is DFQATT and CDR2 is SNEGSKA (reference sequence). CDR3 bases: TGCAGTGCTAACCCGGGACAGGGTGTTCTGAGTGAGCAGTTCTTC. This gives the protein CSANPGQGVLSEQFF.

The V gene is TRBV7-2, the J gene TRBJ2-5; D call uncertain. The end of the DNA fits TRBJ2-1 better, so the J call may be wrong. The CDR3 totals 17 residues. Germline V lookup: CDR1 SGHTA, CDR2 FQGNSA. CDR3 nucleotide sequence: TGTGCCAGCAGCCCCGCCGGGTATATGAGTCTTAGGAATGAGCAGTTCTTC. Amino acids: CASSPAGYMSLRNEQFF.

This clonotype was seen ten or more times. The chain uses TRBV12-3 or TRBV12-4 and TRBJ2-3; D is undetermined. Trimming cost V 6 bases and J 4 bases, with 14 bases left between them. The CDR3 covers 14 residues. CDR3 DNA sequence: TGTGCCAGCAGCCATAAGGATCTGCCAGATACGCAGTATTTT. It codes for CASSHKDLPDTQYF.